Shown below are 7 T cell receptor beta chains from a single sample sequenced in a study of cytomegalovirus exposure and HLA in healthy donors. PCR involved 60 Vbeta and 13 Jbeta primers. Assay used: immunoSEQ multiplex PCR; TCRdb lists only in-frame clones, some missing. This sample yields 100,000 to 150,000 clones, of which 75% to 90% are seen a single time; approximately 10% belongs to the top ten. The sequenced material came from PBMCs. Receptors originate from a man aged 25 to 40 in good health and CMV-seropositive.

The chain employs TRBV14 and TRBJ2-1; 7 nucleotides align to TRBD2. The CDR3 spans 14 residues. Germline assignment: CDR1 SGHDN and CDR2 FVKESK. V gave up 4 bases and J gave up 8 bases; unmatched junction bases: 8. The CDR3 reads CASSRSGGSDEQFF. The CDR3, as DNA: TGTGCCAGCAGCCGATCCGGGGGGAGCGATGAGCAGTTCTTC.

This clone came up once. The CDR3 protein is CASSEGGEYTEAFF. The CDR3 DNA reads as TGCGCCAGCAGCGAAGGGGGCGAGTACACTGAAGCTTTCTTT. This chain links TRBV5-1 with TRBJ1-1; 7 nucleotides align to TRBD1. This CDR3 region has 14 residues. Germline trimming cut 4 bases from V and 3 bases from J; bases unmatched to any gene: 6. Germline lookup yields CDR1 SGHRS and CDR2 YFSETQ.

This clone has more than one count but fewer than ten. This rearrangement joins TRBV27 to TRBJ1-1, with TRBD1 matching 7 bases. V was clipped by 5 bases and J by 1 base; unmatched bases: 4. Per germline, CDR1 MNHEY and CDR2 SMNVEV (reference sequence). The CDR3 length is 14 residues. DNA of the CDR3: TGTGCCAGCAGTAACAGGGGACCGAACACTGAAGCTTTCTTT. Translated, it gives CASSNRGPNTEAFF.

The rearrangement uses TRBV29-1 and TRBJ2-3; unclear D gene. The CDR3 consists of 11 residues. The V and J ends lost 7 bases and 4 bases respectively, with 9 bases between them. Germline V gene data show CDR1 as SQVTM and CDR2 as ANQGSEA. CDR3 nucleotide sequence: TGCAGCGCAAGAGGTGCAGATACGCAGTATTTT. Its translation is CSARGADTQYF.

This rearrangement joins TRBV5-1 to TRBJ1-1; 12 nucleotides align to TRBD1. J lost 4 bases, V lost 3 bases, and 10 bases had no gene match. The germline CDR1 and CDR2 sequences are SGHRS and YFSETQ. This CDR3 spans 17 amino acids. CDR3 nucleotide sequence: TGCGCCAGCAGCTGGGGTGGGACAGGGGGCCATAGCACTGAAGCTTTCTTT. The encoded protein is CASSWGGTGGHSTEAFF.

The chain uses TRBV2 and TRBJ2-7; 8 positions match TRBD1. J lost 2 bases, V lost 7 bases, and 7 bases had no gene match. CDR3 length: 14 residues. Germline V gene lookup returns CDR1 SNHLY and CDR2 FYNNEI. This CDR3 reads CASIVRTGTYEQYF. CDR3 DNA: TGTGCCAGCATTGTACGGACAGGGACCTACGAGCAGTACTTC.

The rearrangement uses TRBV14 and TRBJ2-5, with D tentatively TRBD2 (7 bases). This CDR3 has 16 amino acids. CDR1 and CDR2 (germline): SGHDN, FVKESK. Trimming took off 2 bases at V and 1 base at J, with 14 bases between the two ends. The CDR3 reads CASSQRAGALQETQYF. CDR3 nucleotides: TGTGCCAGCAGCCAAAGGGCGGGGGCCCTCCAAGAGACCCAGTACTTC.